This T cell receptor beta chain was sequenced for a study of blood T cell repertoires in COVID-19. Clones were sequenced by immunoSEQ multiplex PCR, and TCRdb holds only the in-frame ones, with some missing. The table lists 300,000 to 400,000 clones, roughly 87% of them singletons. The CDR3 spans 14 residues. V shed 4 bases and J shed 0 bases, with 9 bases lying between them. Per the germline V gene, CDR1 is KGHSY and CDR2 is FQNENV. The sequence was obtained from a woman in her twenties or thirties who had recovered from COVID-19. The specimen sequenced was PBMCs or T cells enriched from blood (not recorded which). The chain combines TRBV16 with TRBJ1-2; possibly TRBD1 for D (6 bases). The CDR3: CASSPRTANYGYTF. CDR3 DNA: TGTGCCAGCAGCCCCAGGACAGCTAACTATGGCTACACCTTC.